Listed below are T cell receptor beta chains from one sample, sequenced in a study of T cells in Graves' hyperthyroidism and ophthalmopathy. TCRdb recomputed calls from the multiplex PCR reads with MiXCR, one row per CDR3 protein. This sample carries about 840,000 distinct CDR3 sequences, about two fifths of them seen once, and the ten largest clones take around 10%. What was sequenced was blood. These receptors were obtained from a man in his late teens or twenties with Graves' hyperthyroidism. Both conserved end residues are part of each CDR3. Each record gives: J gene, clone size, V gene, CDR3 protein. Rows may omit the clone size; those that give it use once, few, many or a size class.

>TRBJ1-4|once|TRBV12-3/TRBV12-4
CASSGAGPGNEKLFF
>TRBJ2-2|-|TRBV15
CASRPTWIAGGNTGELFF
>TRBJ1-3|few|TRBV6-5
CASSEKQGRNTIYF
>TRBJ1-1|-|TRBV5-5
CAMGTGTNTEASF
>TRBJ1-5|-|TRBV7-8
CASSPIRGKGNQPQHF
>TRBJ1-3|-|TRBV10-2
CASSDRVGGNTIYF
>TRBJ1-2|few|TRBV14
CASSQRQGFGYGYTF
>TRBJ1-1|-|TRBV6-2/TRBV6-3
CASIPFSLWTGIVENTEAFF
>TRBJ1-2|-|TRBV7-2
CASSYLYGPYHGYTF
>TRBJ1-1|-|TRBV20-1
CSASGGTGGTEAFF
>TRBJ2-5|-|TRBV19
CASSAVQGLRGETQYF
>TRBJ1-1|many|TRBV15
CATRLAGKNTEAFF
>TRBJ2-5|-|TRBV7-3
CASSLSGGIGETQYF
>TRBJ2-7|-|TRBV2
CASTSRGTGEQYF
>TRBJ2-3|-|TRBV2
CASSFSGIRDTQYF
>TRBJ2-7|few|TRBV7-9
CASSLLGQALREQYF